Below, 17 T cell receptor beta chains from the same sample are listed, as sequenced in a study of blood T cell repertoires in COVID-19. Profiled with immunoSEQ multiplex PCR; TCRdb holds only in-frame clones, not every one. The table includes tens of thousands of clones, roughly 84% detected once. The material sequenced was peripheral blood. All receptors come from a woman over 75 with acute or convalescent COVID-19.

This clone was counted between two and nine times. V is TRBV10-3 and J is TRBJ2-1; TRBD2 matches 7 bases. The germline V gene has CDR1 ENHRY and CDR2 SYGVKD. This CDR3 spans 15 amino acids. V gave up 6 bases and J gave up 1 base; unmatched junction bases: 6. The CDR3 nucleotides are TGTGCCATCAGACGACTAGCAGGTTCCTACAATGAGCAGTTCTTC. Translated, it gives CAIRRLAGSYNEQFF.

This clone was seen a handful of times. The chain combines TRBV27 with TRBJ1-1; 8 nucleotides match TRBD1. Germline-derived CDR1 and CDR2 are MNHEY and SMNVEV (reference sequence). This CDR3 has 13 residues. The V and J ends lost 2 bases and 4 bases, in that order; junction bases with no gene match: 0. For the CDR3, the DNA is TGTGCCAGCAGTTTAACAGGGGGCACTGAAGCTTTCTTT. As protein: CASSLTGGTEAFF.

This sequence joins TRBV4-3 and TRBJ1-2; D may be TRBD1 (5 bases). This CDR3 has 14 residues. Germline V gene lookup returns CDR1 LGHNA and CDR2 YSLEER. Trimming removed 0 bases at V and 6 bases at J, with 11 bases between. CDR3 residues: CASSQDLGVDGYTF. The CDR3 nucleotides are TGCGCCAGCAGCCAAGACTTAGGGGTGGATGGCTACACCTTC.

V and J are TRBV6-2 or TRBV6-3 and TRBJ2-7; TRBD1 aligns across 10 bases. V gave up 6 bases and J gave up 7 bases; unmatched junction bases: 18. This CDR3 has 17 amino acids. CDR1 and CDR2 from the germline V gene are MNHEY and SVGEGT. CDR3 sequence: CASSSRAGTGDLREQYF. The CDR3, as DNA: TGTGCCAGCAGCAGCAGAGCCGGGACAGGGGACCTGAGAGAGCAGTACTTC.

The chain couples TRBV3-1 (or the pseudogene TRBV3-2) to TRBJ2-1, with 8 bases identical to TRBD2. The germline CDR1 and CDR2 sequences are LGHDT and YNNKEL (reference sequence). The V segment lost 3 bases and the J segment 5 bases; nucleotides outside the gene matches: 6. The CDR3 totals 15 residues. The CDR3 sequence is CASSHHLAGNNEQFF. The CDR3, as DNA: TGTGCCAGCAGCCACCACTTAGCGGGAAACAATGAGCAGTTCTTC.

This chain connects TRBV19 to TRBJ1-2; D may be TRBD1 (6 bases). The CDR3 loop spans 14 amino acids. V gave up 7 bases and J gave up 5 bases, with 17 bases separating them. CDR1 and CDR2 from the germline V gene are LNHDA and SQIVND (reference sequence). The CDR3: CASIATGTRYGYTF. Written as DNA, the CDR3 is TGTGCCAGTATCGCAACAGGGACGCGGTATGGCTACACCTTC.

The chain has TRBV3-1 (or the pseudogene TRBV3-2) and TRBJ2-1; TRBD2 agrees at 7 bases. Germline-derived CDR1 and CDR2 are LGHDT and YNNKEL (reference sequence). The CDR3 has 14 residues. Germline trimming cut 1 base from V and 3 bases from J; bases unmatched to any gene: 0. Here the CDR3 reads CASSQGGSYNEQFF. Written as DNA, the CDR3 is TGTGCCAGCAGCCAAGGCGGGAGCTACAATGAGCAGTTCTTC.

This chain links TRBV19 with TRBJ1-2, with TRBD1 identical over 7 bases. CDR1 and CDR2 from the germline V gene are LNHDA and SQIVND (reference sequence). The J segment lost 7 bases and the V segment lost 3 bases, leaving 5 bases of the junction unmatched. The CDR3 spans 13 residues. The CDR3 sequence: CASSILQGTGYTF. The CDR3 DNA is TGTGCCAGTAGTATCTTACAGGGGACTGGCTACACCTTC.

This clone was observed a handful of times. V gene TRBV2 combines with J gene TRBJ1-5; TRBD1 agrees at 7 bases. The ends lost 4 bases at V and 7 bases at J; junction bases unmatched: 4. Germline loops: CDR1 SNHLY, CDR2 FYNNEI. The CDR3 extends over 13 amino acids. CDR3 bases: TGTGCCAGCAGTGGACAGGGAGAACAGCCCCAGCATTTT. It translates to CASSGQGEQPQHF. The variable domain in full, with the rest retrieved from reference TRBV2 and TRBJ1-5, is EPEVTQTPSHQVTQMGQEVILRCVPISNHLYFYWYRQILGQKVEFLVSFYNNEISEKSEIFDDQFSVERPDGSNFTLKIRSTKLEDSAMYFCASSGQGEQPQHFGDGTRLSIL.

This chain connects TRBV7-8 to TRBJ2-7; perhaps TRBD2 as D (5 bases). The CDR3 is 15 amino acids. V lost 4 bases to trimming and J lost 0 bases, with 13 bases between them. Germline V CDR1 and CDR2: SGHVS, FQNEAQ. Here the CDR3 reads CASSSPEGSSYEQYF. The DNA of the CDR3 is TGTGCCAGCAGCTCCCCTGAGGGAAGCTCCTACGAGCAGTACTTC.

V usage is TRBV7-3 and J usage is TRBJ1-5; D remains unclear. V gave up 8 bases and J gave up 6 bases, with 5 bases separating them. The CDR3 totals 10 residues. Per the germline V gene, CDR1 is SGHTA and CDR2 is FQGTGA. The CDR3 region has the DNA TGTGCCAGCTGTATTCAGCCCCAGCATTTT. It specifies CASCIQPQHF.

The chain employs TRBV7-9 and TRBJ2-1, with a weak D call TRBD1 (5 bases). Germline values: CDR1 SEHNR, CDR2 FQNEAQ (reference sequence). V gave up 0 bases and J gave up 8 bases, with 14 bases separating them. This CDR3 is 15 amino acids long. Here the CDR3 DNA reads TGTGCCAGCAGCTTAGCACAGGTGAATGTGGATGAGCAGTTCTTC. Its translation is CASSLAQVNVDEQFF.

V and J are TRBV5-1 and TRBJ1-6; TRBD1 might be the D (6 bases). V was shortened by 0 bases and J by 13 bases, with 14 bases between the two germline ends. The CDR3 extends over 14 amino acids. The germline gives CDR1 SGHRS, CDR2 YFSETQ. This CDR3 is CASSLDGGGEPLHF. DNA of the CDR3: TGCGCCAGCAGCTTGGATGGGGGGGGCGAGCCCCTCCACTTT.

The rearrangement uses TRBV5-6 and TRBJ1-1; no reliable D call. V lost 2 bases to trimming and J lost 9 bases, with 23 bases between them. Germline V gene lookup returns CDR1 SGHDT and CDR2 YYEEEE. The CDR3 loop spans 16 amino acids. The CDR3 protein is CASSFPGSRVGVKAFF. The CDR3 nucleotides read TGTGCCAGCAGCTTTCCGGGGTCCCGAGTCGGGGTTAAAGCTTTCTTT.

The gene calls are TRBV6-5 and TRBJ2-7; 7 nucleotides match TRBD2. Trimming cost V 6 bases and J 3 bases; bases outside gene matches: 8. Germline V gene data show CDR1 as MNHEY and CDR2 as SVGAGI. CDR3 length: 14 amino acids. This CDR3 is CASRGGLEIYEQYF. The CDR3 nucleotides read TGTGCCAGCAGGGGAGGACTAGAAATCTACGAGCAGTACTTC.

This clone was observed a few times. The chain combines TRBV18 with TRBJ2-2, with 8 bases identical to TRBD2. The CDR3 is 17 residues long. V gave up 6 bases and J gave up 4 bases; unmatched junction bases: 13. Germline CDR1 KGHSH, CDR2 LQKENI. In nucleotides, the CDR3 is TGTGCCAGCTCGATATTATCGACTAGCGTAGGCACCGGGGAGCTGTTTTTT. This codes for CASSILSTSVGTGELFF. Using reference TRBV18 and TRBJ2-2 for the parts outside the CDR3, the full variable domain is NAGVMQNPRHLVRRRGQEARLRCSPMKGHSHVYWYRQLPEEGLKFMVYLQKENIIDESGMPKERFSAEFPKEGPSILRIQQVVRGDSAAYFCASSILSTSVGTGELFFGEGSRLTVL.

This clone was seen a single time. V usage is TRBV30 and J usage is TRBJ2-1; D uncertain. The CDR3 extends over 11 amino acids. With 5 bases removed from V and 7 bases from J, the gap between germline ends came to 9 bases. CDR1 is GTSNPN and CDR2 is SVGIG in the germline V gene (reference sequence). CDR3 loop: CAWADKNEQFF. In nucleotides, the CDR3 is TGTGCCTGGGCCGACAAGAATGAGCAGTTCTTC.